A single sample gave rise to the 14 T cell receptor beta chains below, sequenced in a study of blood T cell repertoires in COVID-19. The repertoire was sequenced with immunoSEQ multiplex PCR; TCRdb's copy has only in-frame clones and lacks some. The sample carries about 260,000 clones, around 90% recorded once. Sequenced: peripheral blood. The receptors were gathered from a person aged 18 to 35 with COVID-19, enrolled during active disease.

The chain couples TRBV19 to TRBJ1-5; 8 bases are shared with TRBD1. With 1 base clipped from V and 6 bases from J, the junction kept 8 bases outside the gene matches. Looked up from germline, CDR1 is LNHDA and CDR2 is SQIVND (reference sequence). The CDR3 is made up of 16 amino acids. For the CDR3, the DNA is TGTGCCAGTAGTATAGCCCCACAGGGGGTGGGTCAGCCCCAGCATTTT. Its translation is CASSIAPQGVGQPQHF.

The rearrangement joins TRBV10-3 to TRBJ2-7; 7 nucleotides agree with TRBD1. The CDR3 extends over 12 amino acids. V lost 6 bases and J lost 1; bases outside the gene matches: 0. The germline V gene encodes CDR1 ENHRY and CDR2 SYGVKD. CDR3 sequence reads: CAIRTGSYEQYF. The CDR3 region has the DNA TGTGCCATCAGGACAGGGTCCTACGAGCAGTACTTC.

This chain links TRBV25-1 with TRBJ2-7; D may be TRBD2 (5 bases). The germline gives CDR1 MGHDK, CDR2 SYGVNS. Trimming shortened V by 4 bases and J by 4 bases, and 17 bases separated the two germline ends. The CDR3 spans 15 residues. This CDR3 is CASSAGGASGYEQYF. CDR3 nucleotides: TGTGCCAGCAGTGCTGGCGGAGCGTCGGGGTACGAGCAGTACTTC.

This clone was found once. The chain joins TRBV9 to TRBJ1-2, with 8 bases aligning to TRBD1. With V trimmed by 4 bases and J by 4 bases, 12 bases remained unmatched. Germline V gives CDR1 SGDLS, CDR2 YYNGEE. The CDR3 runs to 16 residues. The CDR3 reads CASSRDMTGAFYGYTF. The CDR3 DNA reads as TGTGCCAGCAGCCGAGACATGACAGGGGCCTTCTATGGCTACACCTTC. Variable domain in full (rest from reference TRBV9 and TRBJ1-2): DSGVTQTPKHLITATGQRVTLRCSPRSGDLSVYWYQQSLDQGLQFLIQYYNGEERAKGNILERFSAQQFPDLHSELNLSSLELGDSALYFCASSRDMTGAFYGYTFGSGTRLTVV.

The chain carries TRBV11-3 and TRBJ2-3; a possible D gene is TRBD2 (6 bases). With 4 bases removed from V and 5 bases from J, the gap between germline ends came to 19 bases. CDR1 and CDR2 (germline): SGHNT, YENEEA. This CDR3 is 16 amino acids long. CDR3 bases: TGTGCCAGCAGCTCTGGATCGGGCGGGACGGGAGATACGCAGTATTTT. Its protein is CASSSGSGGTGDTQYF.

The rearrangement uses TRBV24-1 and TRBJ2-1; 9 positions match TRBD2. Per the germline V gene, CDR1 is KGHDR and CDR2 is SFDVKD. The CDR3 contains 17 residues. Trimming took 3 bases from V and 3 from J; bases not matched to a gene: 8. The CDR3 DNA is TGTGCCACCAGTGATGGGGGTAGCGGGAGAGACTACAATGAGCAGTTCTTC. Protein: CATSDGGSGRDYNEQFF.

CDR3 in DNA: TGTGCCAGCAGCTTGGGAATACAGGGAAACACCATATATTTT. It translates to CASSLGIQGNTIYF. The chain has TRBV5-6 and TRBJ1-3, with unresolved D. The CDR3 contains 14 residues. Germline V gives CDR1 SGHDT, CDR2 YYEEEE. Trimming shortened V by 0 bases and J by 4 bases, and 8 bases separated the two germline ends.

The genes are TRBV19 and TRBJ2-7, with 7 nucleotides matching TRBD1. Trimming at V came to 5 bases and at J to 4 bases, leaving 8 bases not matched to a gene. Germline-derived CDR1 and CDR2 are LNHDA and SQIVND (reference sequence). This CDR3 is built from 14 residues. CDR3 loop: CASSPYRGAYEQYF. For the CDR3, the DNA is TGTGCCAGTAGTCCTTACAGGGGCGCATACGAGCAGTACTTC.

Of note for this clone: The sample carries other DNA sequences with the same CDR3. This chain connects TRBV28 to TRBJ2-5, with TRBD2 identical over 11 bases. V lost 5 bases to trimming and J lost 4 bases; unmatched junction nucleotides: 0. The CDR3 contains 13 residues. CDR1 and CDR2 from the germline V gene are MDHEN and SYDVKM. CDR3 sequence: CASSLAGGETQYF. The DNA for the CDR3 is TGTGCCAGCAGTCTAGCGGGAGGAGAGACCCAGTACTTC.

This chain uses TRBV28 with TRBJ1-5, with D possibly being TRBD1 (6 bases). Trimming removed 8 bases from V and 5 bases from J, with 13 bases in between. The length of the CDR3 is 13 residues. Germline values: CDR1 MDHEN, CDR2 SYDVKM. This CDR3 is CASHGQPDQPQHF. Written as DNA, the CDR3 is TGTGCCAGCCACGGACAGCCGGATCAGCCCCAGCATTTT. Full variable domain (missing parts from reference TRBV28 and TRBJ1-5): DVKVTQSSRYLVKRTGEKVFLECVQDMDHENMFWYRQDPGLGLRLIYFSYDVKMKEKGDIPEGYSVSREKKERFSLILESASTNQTSMYLCASHGQPDQPQHFGDGTRLSIL.

The chain recombines TRBV24-1 with TRBJ1-5; 7 bases are a match to TRBD1. The CDR3 loop spans 12 amino acids. Germline V CDR1 and CDR2: KGHDR, SFDVKD. Losses at the gene ends were 6 bases for V and 13 bases for J; bases not matched to a gene: 8. The CDR3 loop is CATSWRQGQQHF. The DNA of the CDR3 is TGTGCCACCAGTTGGAGACAGGGTCAGCAGCATTTT.

The rearrangement uses TRBV6-1 and TRBJ2-4, with 12 bases fitting TRBD2. CDR3 size: 16 residues. Germline V lookup: CDR1 MNHNS, CDR2 SASEGT. V gave up 3 bases and J gave up 7 bases; unmatched junction bases: 7. The CDR3 sequence is CASSDPRLAGANIQYF. The CDR3 region has the DNA TGTGCCAGCAGTGATCCTAGACTAGCGGGAGCGAACATTCAGTACTTC.

The chain couples TRBV5-4 to TRBJ2-1; 10 bases are a match to TRBD2. Germline lookup yields CDR1 SGHNT and CDR2 YYREEE (reference sequence). The CDR3 has 16 residues. The CDR3 sequence is CAAAWTLAGAYNEQFF. CDR3 bases: TGTGCTGCAGCATGGACCCTAGCGGGAGCCTACAATGAGCAGTTCTTC.

The J gene is TRBJ2-1, the V gene TRBV30, with a possible D match to TRBD1 (6 bases). Trimming pared 3 bases from V and 8 bases from J, leaving 14 bases between. CDR3 length equals 13 residues. Germline CDR1 reads GTSNPN; CDR2 reads SVGIG (reference sequence). In nucleotides, the CDR3 is TGTGCCTGGAGAGAGACCTACAGGGATGAGCAGTTCTTC. This translates into CAWRETYRDEQFF.